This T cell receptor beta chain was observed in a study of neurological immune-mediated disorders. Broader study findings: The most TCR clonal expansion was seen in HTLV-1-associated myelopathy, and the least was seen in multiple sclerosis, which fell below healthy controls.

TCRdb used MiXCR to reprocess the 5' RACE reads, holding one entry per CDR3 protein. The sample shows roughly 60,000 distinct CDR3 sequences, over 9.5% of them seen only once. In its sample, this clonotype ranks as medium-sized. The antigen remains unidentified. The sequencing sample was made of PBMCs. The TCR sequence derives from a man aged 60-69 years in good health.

CDR3 bases: TGCAGCGTTCCGTTGGACACCGGGGAGCTGTTTTTT. Protein: CSVPLDTGELFF. The V gene is TRBV20-1, the J gene TRBJ2-2, with D uncertain. This CDR3 is built from 12 residues. Germline assignment: CDR1 DFQATT and CDR2 SNEGSKA (reference sequence).